This T cell receptor (beta chain) was sequenced in a study of a mutant IDH1 vaccine in newly diagnosed glioma. Study context: Treated patients had a mean age of roughly 40 years and a 62.5% male, around 38% female split. Patients arrived already treated with radiotherapy, temozolomide, or both, most having had both.

General study points: Pseudoprogression apparently lacked any relation to changes in top peripheral T cell clonotypes.

This CDR3 is 13 amino acids long. Germline V gene data show CDR1 as SQVTM and CDR2 as ANQGSEA. V lost 4 bases and J lost 4, with 13 bases in between. As for time point: baseline, week 1 (first vaccination visit). The treatment here: pre-vaccination baseline after standard-of-care therapy. Profiled with immunoSEQ multiplex PCR; TCRdb holds only in-frame clones, not every one. The sample includes about 88,000 clones, roughly 87% of them seen just once. Concerning this clone itself: What it binds is unknown.

The sequence was obtained from a middle-aged man with glioma. Some clones in this sample may be carry-over from other donors' samples. The starting material was PBMCs, obtained from a glioma patient treated with radiotherapy, temozolomide or both. This rearrangement joins TRBV29-1 to TRBJ1-2; no clear D gene. This CDR3 reads CSVGAGGPYGYTF. The CDR3 DNA is TGCAGCGTTGGGGCAGGCGGGCCCTATGGCTACACCTTC.